This TCR beta chain is from a study of T cells in Graves' hyperthyroidism and ophthalmopathy. Researchers amplified the TCR beta CDR3 regions from RNA transcripts. Primed by the HTBI set, a first-round RT-PCR was run on the TCR CDR3. TCRdb redid the calling of the multiplex PCR reads with MiXCR, one entry per CDR3 protein. The data hold 500,000 to 550,000 distinct CDR3 sequences, with roughly 20% observed a single time. Regarding the study as a whole: Ophthalmopathy was predicted by the model a median of approximately six months ahead of onset.

This clonotype was picked up many times. Its target is not known. Germline V CDR1 and CDR2: SGHVS, FQNEAQ. There are 13 residues in the CDR3. V was trimmed by 0 bases and J by 5 bases, leaving 7 bases between them. What was sequenced was blood. This rearrangement joins TRBV7-8 to TRBJ1-2, with D hard to call. This sequence was found in a man aged 18 to 30 with Graves' hyperthyroidism. The CDR3 DNA sequence: TGTGCCAGCAGCTTAGCGCGGGAGTATGGCTACACCTTC. It encodes CASSLAREYGYTF.